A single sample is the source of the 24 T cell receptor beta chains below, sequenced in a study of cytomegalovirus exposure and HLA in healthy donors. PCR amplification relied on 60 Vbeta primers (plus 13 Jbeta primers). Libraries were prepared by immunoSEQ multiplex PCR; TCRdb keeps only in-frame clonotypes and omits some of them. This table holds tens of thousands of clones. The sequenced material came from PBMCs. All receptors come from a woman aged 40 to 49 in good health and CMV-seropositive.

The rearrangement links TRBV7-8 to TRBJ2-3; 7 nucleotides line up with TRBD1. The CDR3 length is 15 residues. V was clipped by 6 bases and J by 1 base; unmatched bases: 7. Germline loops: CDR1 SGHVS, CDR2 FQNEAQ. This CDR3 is CASRRTGTGTDTQYF. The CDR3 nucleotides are TGTGCCAGCAGGCGTACCGGGACAGGCACAGATACGCAGTATTTT.

The CDR3 is CASSYPNDRGEDNQPQHF. CDR3 coding DNA: TGTGCCAGCAGTTACCCCAACGACAGGGGCGAAGACAATCAGCCCCAGCATTTT. The chain joins TRBV6-7 to TRBJ1-5; TRBD1 matches 8 bases. TRBV6-7 is an open reading frame whose function is uncertain. The CDR3 contains 18 residues. V dropped 2 bases and J dropped 3; count of bases not matched to a gene: 12.

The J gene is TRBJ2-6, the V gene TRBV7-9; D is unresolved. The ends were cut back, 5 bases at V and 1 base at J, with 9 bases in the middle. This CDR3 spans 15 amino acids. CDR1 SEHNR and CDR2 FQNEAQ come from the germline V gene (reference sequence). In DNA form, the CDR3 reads TGTGCCAGCAGCCTACTTAGATCTGGGGCCAACGTCCTGACTTTC. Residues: CASSLLRSGANVLTF.

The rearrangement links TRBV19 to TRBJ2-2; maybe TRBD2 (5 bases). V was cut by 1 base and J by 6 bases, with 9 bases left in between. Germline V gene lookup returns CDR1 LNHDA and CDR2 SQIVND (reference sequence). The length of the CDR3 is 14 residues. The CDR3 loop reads CASSIALGAGELFF. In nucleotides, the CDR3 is TGTGCCAGTAGTATAGCCCTGGGAGCCGGGGAGCTGTTTTTT.

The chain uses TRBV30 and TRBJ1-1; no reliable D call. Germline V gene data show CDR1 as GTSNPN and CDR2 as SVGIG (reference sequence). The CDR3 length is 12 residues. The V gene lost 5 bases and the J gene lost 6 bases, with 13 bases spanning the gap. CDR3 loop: CAWGRHHAEAFF. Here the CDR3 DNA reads TGTGCCTGGGGCCGACACCACGCTGAAGCTTTCTTT.

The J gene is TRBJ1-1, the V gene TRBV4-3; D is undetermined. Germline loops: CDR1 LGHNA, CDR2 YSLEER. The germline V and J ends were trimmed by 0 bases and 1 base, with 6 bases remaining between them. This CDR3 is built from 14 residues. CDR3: CASSQDPKNTEAFF. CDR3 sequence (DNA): TGCGCCAGCAGCCAAGATCCAAAGAACACTGAAGCTTTCTTT.

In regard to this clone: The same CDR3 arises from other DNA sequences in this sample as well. DNA of the CDR3: TGTGCCTGGAGTCCACCTAACGGAGAGACCCAGTACTTC. Translated, it gives CAWSPPNGETQYF. The rearrangement joins TRBV30 to TRBJ2-5; D not certain. Trimming took 2 bases from V and 4 from J, leaving 11 bases between them. Per the germline V gene, CDR1 is GTSNPN and CDR2 is SVGIG (reference sequence). The CDR3 spans 13 residues.

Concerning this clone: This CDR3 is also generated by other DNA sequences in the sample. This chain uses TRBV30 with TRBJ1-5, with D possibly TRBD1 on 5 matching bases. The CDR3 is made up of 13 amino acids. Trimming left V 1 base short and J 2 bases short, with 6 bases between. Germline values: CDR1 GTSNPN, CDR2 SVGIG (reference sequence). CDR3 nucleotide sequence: TGTGCCTGGAGTGGGGGGGGCAATCAGCCCCAGCATTTT. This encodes CAWSGGGNQPQHF.

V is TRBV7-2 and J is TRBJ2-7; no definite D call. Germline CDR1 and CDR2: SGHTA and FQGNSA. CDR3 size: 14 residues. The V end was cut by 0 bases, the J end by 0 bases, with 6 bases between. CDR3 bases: TGTGCCAGCAGCTTAGCACATTTCTCCTACGAGCAGTACTTC. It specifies CASSLAHFSYEQYF. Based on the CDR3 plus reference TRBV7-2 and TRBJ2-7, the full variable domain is GAGVSQSPSNKVTEKGKDVELRCDPISGHTALYWYRQSLGQGLEFLIYFQGNSAPDKSGLPSDRFSAERTGGSVSTLTIQRTQQEDSAVYLCASSLAHFSYEQYFGPGTRLTVT.

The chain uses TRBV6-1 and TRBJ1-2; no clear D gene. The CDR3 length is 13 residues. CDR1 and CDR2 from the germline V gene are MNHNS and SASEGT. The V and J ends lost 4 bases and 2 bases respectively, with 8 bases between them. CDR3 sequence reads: CASSVGANYGYTF. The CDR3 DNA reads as TGTGCCAGCAGTGTGGGAGCAAACTATGGCTACACCTTC.

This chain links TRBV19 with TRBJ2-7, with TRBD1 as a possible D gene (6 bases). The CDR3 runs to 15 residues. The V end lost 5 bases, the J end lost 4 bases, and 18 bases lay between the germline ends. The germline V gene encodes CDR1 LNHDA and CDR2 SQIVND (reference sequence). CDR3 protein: CASSLTGFMEYEQYF. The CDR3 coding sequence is TGTGCCAGTAGTCTCACAGGGTTTATGGAATACGAGCAGTACTTC.

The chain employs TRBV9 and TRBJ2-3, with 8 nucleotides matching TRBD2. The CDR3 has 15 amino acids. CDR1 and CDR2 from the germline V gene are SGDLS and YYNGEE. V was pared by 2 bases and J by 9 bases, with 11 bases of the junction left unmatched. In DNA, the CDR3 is TGTGCCAGCAGCGTTTCCCCCCAAGCGGGAGAAACGCAGTATTTT. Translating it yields CASSVSPQAGETQYF.

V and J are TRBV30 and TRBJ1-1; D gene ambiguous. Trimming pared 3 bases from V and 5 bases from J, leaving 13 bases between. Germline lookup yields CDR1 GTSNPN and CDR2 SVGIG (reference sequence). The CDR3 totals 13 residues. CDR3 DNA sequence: TGTGCCTGGAGCTGGGAGGGTGGGACTGAAGCTTTCTTT. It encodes CAWSWEGGTEAFF.

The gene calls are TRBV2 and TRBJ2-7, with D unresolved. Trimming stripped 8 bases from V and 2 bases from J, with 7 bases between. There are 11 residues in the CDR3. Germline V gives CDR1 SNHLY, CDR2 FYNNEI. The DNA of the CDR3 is TGTGCCAGCTGCGCGACCTACGAGCAGTACTTC. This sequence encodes CASCATYEQYF.

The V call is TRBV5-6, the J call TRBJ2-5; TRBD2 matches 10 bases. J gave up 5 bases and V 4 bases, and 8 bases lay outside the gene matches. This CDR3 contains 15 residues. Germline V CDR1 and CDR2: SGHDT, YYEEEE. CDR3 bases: TGTGCCAGCAGCCGAGGAAGCGGGAGGGCGGAGACCCAGTACTTC. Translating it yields CASSRGSGRAETQYF.

CDR3 protein: CSTGGNTEAFF. CDR3 bases: TGCAGCACCGGGGGGAACACTGAAGCTTTCTTT. The rearrangement links TRBV20-1 to TRBJ1-1, with D possibly TRBD1 on 5 matching bases. This CDR3 spans 11 amino acids. Germline CDR1 DFQATT, CDR2 SNEGSKA (reference sequence).

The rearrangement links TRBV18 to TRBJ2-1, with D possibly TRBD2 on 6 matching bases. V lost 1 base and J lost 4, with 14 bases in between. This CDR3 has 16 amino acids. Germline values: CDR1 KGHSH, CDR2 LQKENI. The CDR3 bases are TGTGCCAGCTCACCACGAGGTCTAGCGCTTTACAATGAGCAGTTCTTC. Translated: CASSPRGLALYNEQFF.

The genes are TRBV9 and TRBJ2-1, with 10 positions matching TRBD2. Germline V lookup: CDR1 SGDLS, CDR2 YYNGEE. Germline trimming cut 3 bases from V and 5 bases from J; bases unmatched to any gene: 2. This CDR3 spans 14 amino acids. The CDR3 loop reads CASSGTSGHNEQFF. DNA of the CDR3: TGTGCCAGCAGCGGGACTAGCGGACACAATGAGCAGTTCTTC.

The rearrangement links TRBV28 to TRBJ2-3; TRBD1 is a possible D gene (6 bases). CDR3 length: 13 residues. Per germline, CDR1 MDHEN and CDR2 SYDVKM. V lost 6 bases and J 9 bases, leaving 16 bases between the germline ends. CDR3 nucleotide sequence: TGTGCCAGCAGACAACCTAGGGGGTTGACGCAGTATTTT. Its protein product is CASRQPRGLTQYF.

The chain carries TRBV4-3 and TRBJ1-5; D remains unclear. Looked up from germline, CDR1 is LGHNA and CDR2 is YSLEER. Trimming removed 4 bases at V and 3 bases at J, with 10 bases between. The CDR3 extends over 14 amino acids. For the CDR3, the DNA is TGCGCCAGCAGCCTGGGCAGGTACAATCAGCCCCAGCATTTT. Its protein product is CASSLGRYNQPQHF.

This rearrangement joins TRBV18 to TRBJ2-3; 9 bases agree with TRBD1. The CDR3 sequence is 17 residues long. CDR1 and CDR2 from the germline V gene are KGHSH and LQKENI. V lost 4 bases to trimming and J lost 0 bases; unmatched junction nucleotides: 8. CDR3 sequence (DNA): TGTGCCAGCTCACTACTACAGGGGGCTCTCAGCACAGATACGCAGTATTTT. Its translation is CASSLLQGALSTDTQYF.

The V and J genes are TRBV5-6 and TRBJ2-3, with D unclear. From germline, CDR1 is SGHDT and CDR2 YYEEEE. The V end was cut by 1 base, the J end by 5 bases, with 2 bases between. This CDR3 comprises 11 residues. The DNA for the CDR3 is TGTGCCAGCAGCTTGCTAGATACGCAGTATTTT. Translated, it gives CASSLLDTQYF.

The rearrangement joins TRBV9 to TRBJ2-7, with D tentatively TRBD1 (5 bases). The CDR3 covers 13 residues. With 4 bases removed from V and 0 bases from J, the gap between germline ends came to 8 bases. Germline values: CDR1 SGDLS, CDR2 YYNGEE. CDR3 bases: TGTGCCAGCAGCCATGACAGCTCCTACGAGCAGTACTTC. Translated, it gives CASSHDSSYEQYF.

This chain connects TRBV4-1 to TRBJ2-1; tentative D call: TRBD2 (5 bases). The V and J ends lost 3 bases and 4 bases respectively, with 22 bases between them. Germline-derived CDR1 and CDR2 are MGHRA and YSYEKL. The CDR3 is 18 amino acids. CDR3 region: CASSQSRIRASRYNEQFF. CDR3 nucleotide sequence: TGCGCCAGCAGCCAGTCTCGTATCCGGGCTAGCCGGTACAATGAGCAGTTCTTC.